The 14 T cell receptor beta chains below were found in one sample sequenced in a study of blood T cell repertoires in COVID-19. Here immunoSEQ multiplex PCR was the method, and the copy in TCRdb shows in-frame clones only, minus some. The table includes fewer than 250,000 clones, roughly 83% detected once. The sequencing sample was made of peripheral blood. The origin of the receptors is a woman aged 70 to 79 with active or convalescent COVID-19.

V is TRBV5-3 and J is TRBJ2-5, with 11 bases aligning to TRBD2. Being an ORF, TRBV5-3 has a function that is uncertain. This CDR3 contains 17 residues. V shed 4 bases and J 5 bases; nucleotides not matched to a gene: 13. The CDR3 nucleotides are TGTGCCAGAAGCGATACTTTTAGCGGGGGGGCAGGGGAGACCCAGTACTTC. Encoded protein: CARSDTFSGGAGETQYF.

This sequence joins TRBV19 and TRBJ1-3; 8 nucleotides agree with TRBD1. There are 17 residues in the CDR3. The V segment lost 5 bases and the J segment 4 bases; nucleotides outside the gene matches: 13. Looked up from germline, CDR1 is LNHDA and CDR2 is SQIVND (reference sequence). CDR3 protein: CASSPYTGTGDGNTIYF. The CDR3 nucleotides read TGTGCCAGTAGTCCGTATACCGGGACAGGCGACGGAAACACCATATATTTT.

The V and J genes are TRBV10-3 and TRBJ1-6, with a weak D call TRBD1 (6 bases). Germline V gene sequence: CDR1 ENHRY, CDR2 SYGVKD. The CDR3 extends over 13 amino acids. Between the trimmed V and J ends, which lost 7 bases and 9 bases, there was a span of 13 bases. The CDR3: CAITRGGRSPLHF. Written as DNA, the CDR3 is TGTGCCATCACGAGGGGGGGGCGTTCACCCCTCCACTTT.

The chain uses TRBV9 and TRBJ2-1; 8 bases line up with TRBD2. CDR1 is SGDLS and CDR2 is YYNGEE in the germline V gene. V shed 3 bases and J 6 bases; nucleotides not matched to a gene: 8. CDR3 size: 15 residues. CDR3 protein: CASSATSGAGNEQFF. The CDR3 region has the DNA TGTGCCAGCAGCGCCACTAGCGGAGCGGGCAATGAGCAGTTCTTC.

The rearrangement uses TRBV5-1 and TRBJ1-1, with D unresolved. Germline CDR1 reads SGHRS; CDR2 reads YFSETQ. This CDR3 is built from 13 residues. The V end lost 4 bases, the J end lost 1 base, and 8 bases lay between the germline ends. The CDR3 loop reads CASSITENTEAFF. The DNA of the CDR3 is TGCGCCAGCAGCATTACAGAGAACACTGAAGCTTTCTTT. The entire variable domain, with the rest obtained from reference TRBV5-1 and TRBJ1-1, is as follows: KAGVTQTPRYLIKTRGQQVTLSCSPISGHRSVSWYQQTPGQGLQFLFEYFSETQRNKGNFPGRFSGRQFSNSRSEMNVSTLELGDSALYLCASSITENTEAFFGQGTRLTVV.

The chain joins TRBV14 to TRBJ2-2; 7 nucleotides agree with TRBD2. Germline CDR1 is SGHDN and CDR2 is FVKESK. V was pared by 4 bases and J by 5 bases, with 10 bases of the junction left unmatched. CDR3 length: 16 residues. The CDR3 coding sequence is TGTGCCAGCAGCCCTCGGGGGGATGTGAGAACCGGGGAGCTGTTTTTT. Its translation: CASSPRGDVRTGELFF.

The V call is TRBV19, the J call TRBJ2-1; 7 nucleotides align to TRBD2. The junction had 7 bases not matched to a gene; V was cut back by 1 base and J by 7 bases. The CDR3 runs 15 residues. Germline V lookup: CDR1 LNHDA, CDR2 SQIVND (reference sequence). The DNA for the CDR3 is TGTGCCAGTAGTATAGGGGGGAGGGCCCTTAATGAGCAGTTCTTC. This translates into CASSIGGRALNEQFF. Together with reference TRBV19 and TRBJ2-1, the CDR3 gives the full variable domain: DGGITQSPKYLFRKEGQNVTLSCEQNLNHDAMYWYRQDPGQGLRLIYYSQIVNDFQKGDIAEGYSVSREKKESFPLTVTSAQKNPTAFYLCASSIGGRALNEQFFGPGTRLTVL.

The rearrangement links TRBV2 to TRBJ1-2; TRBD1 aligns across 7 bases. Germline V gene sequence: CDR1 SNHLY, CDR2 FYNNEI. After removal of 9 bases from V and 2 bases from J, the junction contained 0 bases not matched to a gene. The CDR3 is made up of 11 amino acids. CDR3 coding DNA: TGTGCCAGGACAGGGAACTATGGCTACACCTTC. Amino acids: CARTGNYGYTF.

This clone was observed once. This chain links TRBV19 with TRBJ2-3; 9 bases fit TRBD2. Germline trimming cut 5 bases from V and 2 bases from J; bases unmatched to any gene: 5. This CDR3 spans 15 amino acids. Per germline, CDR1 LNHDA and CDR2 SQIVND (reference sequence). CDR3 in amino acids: CASSEAGGVTDTQYF. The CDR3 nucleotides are TGTGCCAGTAGTGAAGCGGGGGGCGTCACAGATACGCAGTATTTT. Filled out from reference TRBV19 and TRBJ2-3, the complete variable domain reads DGGITQSPKYLFRKEGQNVTLSCEQNLNHDAMYWYRQDPGQGLRLIYYSQIVNDFQKGDIAEGYSVSREKKESFPLTVTSAQKNPTAFYLCASSEAGGVTDTQYFGPGTRLTVL.

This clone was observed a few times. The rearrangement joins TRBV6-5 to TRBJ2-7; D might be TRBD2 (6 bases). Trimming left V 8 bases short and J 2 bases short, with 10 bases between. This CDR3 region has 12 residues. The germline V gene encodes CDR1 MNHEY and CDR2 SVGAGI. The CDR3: CASGGTTYEQYF. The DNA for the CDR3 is TGTGCCAGCGGAGGGACGACCTACGAGCAGTACTTC.

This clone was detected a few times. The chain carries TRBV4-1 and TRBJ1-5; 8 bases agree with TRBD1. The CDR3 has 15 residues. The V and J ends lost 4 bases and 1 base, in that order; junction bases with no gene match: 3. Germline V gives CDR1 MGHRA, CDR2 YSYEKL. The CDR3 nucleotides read TGCGCCAGCAGCCGGACAGGGTTGAGCAATCAGCCCCAGCATTTT. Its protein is CASSRTGLSNQPQHF.

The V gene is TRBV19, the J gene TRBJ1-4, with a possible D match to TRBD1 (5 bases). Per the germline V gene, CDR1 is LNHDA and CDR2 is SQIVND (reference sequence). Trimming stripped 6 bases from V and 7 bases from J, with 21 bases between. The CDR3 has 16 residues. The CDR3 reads CASSPRGRGTGEKLFF. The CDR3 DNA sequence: TGTGCCAGTAGCCCCCGGGGCCGGGGGACCGGTGAAAAACTGTTTTTT.

This CDR3 reads CASSEWASGGAVTQYF. The DNA for the CDR3 is TGTGCCAGCAGTGAATGGGCTAGCGGGGGGGCGGTTACGCAGTATTTT. The rearrangement links TRBV2 to TRBJ2-3; 12 bases are shared with TRBD2. The V gene end was trimmed by 2 bases and the J gene end by 8 bases; junction bases not matched to a gene: 8. Germline CDR1 SNHLY, CDR2 FYNNEI. The CDR3 totals 16 residues.

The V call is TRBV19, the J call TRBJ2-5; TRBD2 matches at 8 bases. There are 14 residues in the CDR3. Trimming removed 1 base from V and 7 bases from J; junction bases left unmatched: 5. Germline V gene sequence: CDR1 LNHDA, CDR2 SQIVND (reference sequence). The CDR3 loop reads CASSIVLAEGTQYF. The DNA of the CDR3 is TGTGCCAGTAGTATAGTACTAGCGGAGGGGACCCAGTACTTC.